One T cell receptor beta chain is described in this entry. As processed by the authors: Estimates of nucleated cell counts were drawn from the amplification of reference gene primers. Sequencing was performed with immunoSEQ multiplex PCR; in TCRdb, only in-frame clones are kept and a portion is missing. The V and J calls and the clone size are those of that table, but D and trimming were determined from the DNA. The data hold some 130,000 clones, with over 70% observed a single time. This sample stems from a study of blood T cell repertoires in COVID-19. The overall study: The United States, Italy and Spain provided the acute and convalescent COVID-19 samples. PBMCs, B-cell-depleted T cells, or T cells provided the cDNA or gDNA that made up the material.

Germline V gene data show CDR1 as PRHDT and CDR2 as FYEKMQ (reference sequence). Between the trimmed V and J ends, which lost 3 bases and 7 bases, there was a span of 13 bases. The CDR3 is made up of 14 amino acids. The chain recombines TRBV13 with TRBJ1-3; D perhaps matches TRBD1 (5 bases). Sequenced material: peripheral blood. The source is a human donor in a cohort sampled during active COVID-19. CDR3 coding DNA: TGTGCCAGCAGCTTGGGAGGGGCGCGGAACACCATATATTTT. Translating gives CASSLGGARNTIYF.